This T cell receptor (beta chain) was identified in a study of identical twins. The CDR3 runs 16 residues. The V gene's germline CDR1 is SNHLY and CDR2 FYNNEI. V was trimmed by 5 bases and J by 2 bases, leaving 16 bases between them. This clonotype was picked up many times. A universal primer site arose from template switching, and cDNA bore unique molecular identifiers. TCRdb reprocessed the 5' RACE reads via MiXCR and lists one record per CDR3 protein. The sample yields 550,000 to 700,000 distinct CDR3 sequences, over 20% seen once. This sample also appeared in a second study, on T cells expressing NK-cell markers.

V and J are TRBV2 and TRBJ2-1; D could derive from TRBD1 or TRBD2 (5 bases each). This TCR came from a woman in her late teens or twenties in good health. Specimen: PBMCs. CDR3 residues: CASSSLGGDPYNEQFF. The CDR3 DNA sequence: TGTGCCAGCAGTTCCTTAGGTGGGGACCCCTACAATGAGCAGTTCTTC.